This T cell receptor (beta chain) was profiled in a study of shared clonotypes between healthy human individuals. As for the study in general: Aged between 18 and 49, the donors were a couple of women and three men. General study results and limits: Generation probabilities of non-shared clonotypes were lower (relative to those shared by all four donors). Across a handful of donors, naive CD4 shared 5% to 6.5%, naive CD8 more than 3%, memory CD4 roughly 2.3%, memory CD8 about 0.4%.

CDR1 SGHVS and CDR2 FNYEAQ come from the germline V gene. The CDR3 is made up of 13 amino acids. Sequencing used immunoSEQ multiplex PCR; TCRdb keeps in-frame clones, though not all of them. The data hold 850,000 to 1,100,000 clones, with 70% to 85% observed a single time. Concerning this clone: Its specificity is unknown. The junction departs from the called germline gene at one end, perhaps through a read error.

The TCR originated in a man aged 18 to 35 in good health. Some clones in this sample may be carry-over from other donors' samples. J is TRBJ1-1 and V is TRBV7-6; tentative D call: TRBD1 (6 bases). Sequencing was done on a sample of memory CD4+ T cells from PBMCs. Subset reported: CD45RA-negative fraction. The CDR3 protein is CASSRIRDTEAFF. For the CDR3, the DNA is TGTGCCAGCAGTAGGATCCGGGACACCGAAGCTTTCTTT.